The 8 T cell receptor beta chains below were found in one sample sequenced in a study of shared clonotypes between healthy human individuals. TCRdb keeps only in-frame clones here, not all; method: immunoSEQ multiplex PCR. Of roughly 700,000 clones detected, about 74% appear once; the ten largest clones hold 1.5% to 2%. Sequencing was done on a sample of memory CD4+ T cells sorted from blood. Noted subset: CD45RA-negative fraction. These receptors all stem from a woman in her twenties or thirties in good health.

There are a few counts of this clone. The chain uses TRBV28 and TRBJ2-5, with 7 bases aligning to TRBD2. This CDR3 region has 14 residues. V lost 5 bases to trimming and J lost 4 bases; unmatched junction nucleotides: 7. Per germline, CDR1 MDHEN and CDR2 SYDVKM. The CDR3 DNA is TGTGCCAGCAGTCAAGCGGGATTTTCAGAGACCCAGTACTTC. It codes for CASSQAGFSETQYF. Based on the CDR3 plus reference TRBV28 and TRBJ2-5, the full variable domain is DVKVTQSSRYLVKRTGEKVFLECVQDMDHENMFWYRQDPGLGLRLIYFSYDVKMKEKGDIPEGYSVSREKKERFSLILESASTNQTSMYLCASSQAGFSETQYFGPGTRLLVL.

This sequence joins TRBV9 and TRBJ2-7, with 8 bases that match TRBD2. V lost 4 bases, J lost 4 bases, and 10 bases stayed unmatched. CDR3 size: 15 residues. Per the germline V gene, CDR1 is SGDLS and CDR2 is YYNGEE. The CDR3 region is CASSPRSGSEYEQYF. For the CDR3, the DNA is TGTGCCAGCAGCCCACGGAGCGGGAGCGAATACGAGCAGTACTTC.

On this clone: The same CDR3 arises from other DNA sequences in this sample as well. The gene calls are TRBV28 and TRBJ2-3; D not certain. Germline V gene lookup returns CDR1 MDHEN and CDR2 SYDVKM. The CDR3 is 13 residues long. V lost 6 bases and J lost 4, with 11 bases in between. The CDR3 nucleotides are TGTGCCAGCAGGACTCCGGGCGCAGATACGCAGTATTTT. Residues: CASRTPGADTQYF.

The rearrangement links TRBV4-2 to TRBJ2-1; D gene unclear. The germline V gene encodes CDR1 LGHNA and CDR2 YNFKEQ. V lost 0 bases and J lost 6, with 3 bases in between. The CDR3 is 12 amino acids. As DNA, the CDR3 is TGTGCCAGCAGCCAAGAGGGCAATGAGCAGTTCTTC. Translated, it gives CASSQEGNEQFF.

J is TRBJ1-2 and V is TRBV29-1; D is perhaps TRBD1 (6 bases). Germline V gives CDR1 SQVTM, CDR2 ANQGSEA. The CDR3 totals 12 residues. V was pared by 4 bases and J by 8 bases, with 14 bases between. CDR3 in amino acids: CSVGQHRVGYTF. CDR3 nucleotide sequence: TGCAGCGTTGGTCAACACAGGGTCGGCTACACCTTC.

The chain employs TRBV18 and TRBJ1-1, with D hard to call. Trimming took 3 bases from V and 0 from J, leaving 14 bases between them. Germline loops: CDR1 KGHSH, CDR2 LQKENI. This CDR3 contains 16 residues. CDR3 region: CASSPGFASMNTEAFF. DNA of the CDR3: TGTGCCAGCTCACCGGGGTTCGCCAGTATGAACACTGAAGCTTTCTTT.

In DNA form, the CDR3 reads TGTGCCAGCAGCTTACAAGGGCCGATTAATGAAAAACTGTTTTTT. It codes for CASSLQGPINEKLFF. V usage is TRBV7-9 and J usage is TRBJ1-4, with D unresolved. The CDR3 runs 15 residues. Germline CDR1 reads SEHNR; CDR2 reads FQNEAQ (reference sequence). Trimming shortened V by 2 bases and J by 4 bases, and 11 bases separated the two germline ends. Together with reference TRBV7-9 and TRBJ1-4, the CDR3 gives the full variable domain: DTGVSQNPRHKITKRGQNVTFRCDPISEHNRLYWYRQTLGQGPEFLTYFQNEAQLEKSRLLSDRFSAERPKGSFSTLEIQRTEQGDSAMYLCASSLQGPINEKLFFGSGTQLSVL.

This clone has a handful of counts. The chain has TRBV5-1 and TRBJ1-4; tentatively, D is TRBD1 (6 bases). The CDR3 covers 17 residues. V was cut by 0 bases and J by 0 bases, with 12 bases left in between. Germline CDR1 is SGHRS and CDR2 is YFSETQ. CDR3 loop: CASSLEGGIATNEKLFF. The CDR3 DNA reads TGCGCCAGCAGCTTGGAGGGGGGTATTGCAACTAATGAAAAACTGTTTTTT.